This is a list of T cell receptor beta chains from one sample in a study of blood T cell repertoires in COVID-19. Clones were sequenced by immunoSEQ multiplex PCR, and TCRdb holds only the in-frame ones, with some missing. The repertoire holds over 120,000 clones, roughly three quarters seen once, with 4% to 5% in the top ten. The sample consisted of peripheral blood. These receptors all stem from a woman in her 70s with COVID-19, enrolled during active disease. Each CDR3 is given with its conserved first and last residue. Each record gives: D gene, J gene, clone size, V gene, CDR3 protein, CDR3 DNA. The D gene is left open where the match is weak. Size values are once, few and many counts, or a class for expanded clones, and some rows have none.

d_gene: TRBD2
j_gene: TRBJ2-5
abundance: .
v_gene: TRBV2
CDR3aa: CASTDPGLAGGETQYF
CDR3nt: TGTGCCAGCACTGACCCCGGGCTAGCGGGGGGCGAGACCCAGTACTTC

d_gene: .
j_gene: TRBJ2-2
abundance: .
v_gene: TRBV6-1
CDR3aa: CASSEIPRRLAGELFF
CDR3nt: TGTGCCAGCAGTGAAATCCCAAGGCGGCTAGCCGGGGAGCTGTTTTTT

d_gene: TRBD1
j_gene: TRBJ1-5
abundance: many
v_gene: TRBV27
CDR3aa: CASSSQGLGNQPQHF
CDR3nt: TGTGCCAGCAGTTCACAGGGGTTAGGCAATCAGCCCCAGCATTTT

d_gene: .
j_gene: TRBJ1-4
abundance: .
v_gene: TRBV19
CDR3aa: CASSIRTTREKLFF
CDR3nt: TGTGCCAGTAGTATCAGGACAACGAGGGAAAAACTGTTTTTT

d_gene: TRBD1
j_gene: TRBJ2-7
abundance: .
v_gene: TRBV11-2
CDR3aa: CASSLAGTGAYEQYF
CDR3nt: TGTGCCAGCAGCTTAGCCGGGACAGGGGCCTACGAGCAGTACTTC

d_gene: .
j_gene: TRBJ1-4
abundance: .
v_gene: TRBV21-1
CDR3aa: CASSKFRDRGNSSEKLFF
CDR3nt: TGTGCCAGCAGCAAGTTCAGGGACAGGGGCAACTCGAGTGAAAAACTGTTTTTT

d_gene: TRBD1
j_gene: TRBJ2-5
abundance: .
v_gene: TRBV5-1
CDR3aa: CASSPLNRGEETQYF
CDR3nt: TGCGCCAGCAGCCCACTAAACAGGGGGGAAGAGACCCAGTACTTC

d_gene: .
j_gene: TRBJ1-5
abundance: once
v_gene: TRBV12-3/TRBV12-4
CDR3aa: CAGLQSRPQHF
CDR3nt: TGTGCCGGGCTACAGAGCCGGCCCCAGCATTTT

d_gene: TRBD2
j_gene: TRBJ2-3
abundance: few
v_gene: TRBV18
CDR3aa: CASSGRLAGGPTPDTQYF
CDR3nt: TGTGCCAGCTCAGGACGACTAGCGGGGGGGCCAACTCCAGATACGCAGTATTTT

d_gene: .
j_gene: TRBJ2-7
abundance: few
v_gene: TRBV9
CDR3aa: CASSLTVGAEQYF
CDR3nt: TGTGCCAGCAGCCTAACTGTGGGGGCCGAGCAGTACTTC

d_gene: TRBD2
j_gene: TRBJ2-1
abundance: .
v_gene: TRBV19
CDR3aa: CASRGTSGGPFLF
CDR3nt: TGTGCCAGTAGAGGGACTAGCGGGGGGCCCTTCCTCTTC

d_gene: .
j_gene: TRBJ1-5
abundance: once
v_gene: TRBV12-3/TRBV12-4
CDR3aa: CASSSGIGQPQHF
CDR3nt: TGTGCCAGCAGTTCAGGGATAGGTCAGCCCCAGCATTTT

d_gene: TRBD1
j_gene: TRBJ2-1
abundance: .
v_gene: TRBV6-5
CDR3aa: CASSRAGGNEQFF
CDR3nt: TGTGCCAGCAGCCGGGCAGGGGGCAATGAGCAGTTCTTC

d_gene: TRBD1
j_gene: TRBJ1-1
abundance: .
v_gene: TRBV2
CDR3aa: CASNTWGQMNTEAFF
CDR3nt: TGTGCCAGCAACACCTGGGGACAGATGAACACTGAAGCTTTCTTT

d_gene: .
j_gene: TRBJ1-3
abundance: .
v_gene: TRBV5-1
CDR3aa: CASSSTGNSGNTIYF
CDR3nt: TGCGCCAGCAGTAGTACAGGCAACTCTGGAAACACCATATATTTT

d_gene: .
j_gene: TRBJ2-7
abundance: .
v_gene: TRBV7-2
CDR3aa: CASSLGRVSYEQYF
CDR3nt: TGTGCCAGCAGCCTCGGGCGGGTGTCCTACGAGCAGTACTTC

d_gene: .
j_gene: TRBJ1-2
abundance: .
v_gene: TRBV30
CDR3aa: CAWSAGGGDPFGYTF
CDR3nt: TGTGCCTGGAGTGCCGGCGGGGGTGACCCTTTTGGCTACACCTTC

d_gene: .
j_gene: TRBJ1-5
abundance: few
v_gene: TRBV6-2/TRBV6-3
CDR3aa: CASSYSWTAALAGSNQPQHF
CDR3nt: TGTGCCAGCAGTTACTCCTGGACAGCCGCGCTCGCTGGGAGCAATCAGCCCCAGCATTTT

d_gene: .
j_gene: TRBJ2-7
abundance: few
v_gene: TRBV19
CDR3aa: CASSTPGHGHEQYF
CDR3nt: TGTGCCAGTAGTACCCCGGGACATGGGCACGAGCAGTACTTC

d_gene: TRBD1
j_gene: TRBJ1-1
abundance: .
v_gene: TRBV6-5
CDR3aa: CASSRDRVNTEAFF
CDR3nt: TGTGCCAGCAGCCGGGACAGGGTGAACACTGAAGCTTTCTTT

d_gene: TRBD2
j_gene: TRBJ2-7
abundance: once
v_gene: TRBV12-3/TRBV12-4
CDR3aa: CASSPREGYEQYF
CDR3nt: TGTGCCAGCAGTCCGCGGGAGGGGTACGAGCAGTACTTC

d_gene: .
j_gene: TRBJ2-1
abundance: few
v_gene: TRBV30
CDR3aa: CAWSTRPRHNEQFF
CDR3nt: TGTGCCTGGAGTACCCGACCGAGGCACAATGAGCAGTTCTTC

d_gene: .
j_gene: TRBJ1-2
abundance: .
v_gene: TRBV19
CDR3aa: CASSIPTDYGYTF
CDR3nt: TGTGCCAGTAGTATACCGACAGACTATGGCTACACCTTC

d_gene: TRBD1
j_gene: TRBJ1-2
abundance: few
v_gene: TRBV19
CDR3aa: CASSSAGTGLGYGYTF
CDR3nt: TGTGCCAGTAGTTCCGCCGGGACAGGGCTTGGGTATGGCTACACCTTC

d_gene: TRBD1
j_gene: TRBJ1-4
abundance: .
v_gene: TRBV2
CDR3aa: CASSMGQGGKLFF
CDR3nt: TGTGCCAGCAGCATGGGACAGGGTGGAAAACTGTTTTTT

d_gene: TRBD1
j_gene: TRBJ2-1
abundance: .
v_gene: TRBV4-1
CDR3aa: CASSFGQGISYNEQFF
CDR3nt: TGCGCCAGCAGCTTCGGACAGGGGATCTCCTACAATGAGCAGTTCTTC

d_gene: .
j_gene: TRBJ2-5
abundance: .
v_gene: TRBV14
CDR3aa: CASSQKLWAQETQYF
CDR3nt: TGTGCCAGCAGCCAGAAACTTTGGGCGCAAGAGACCCAGTACTTC

d_gene: .
j_gene: TRBJ1-3
abundance: once
v_gene: TRBV6-6
CDR3aa: CASQGWGQGNTIYF
CDR3nt: TGTGCCAGCCAAGGCTGGGGGCAAGGAAACACCATATATTTT

d_gene: .
j_gene: TRBJ1-2
abundance: .
v_gene: TRBV15
CDR3aa: CATSRDSYGYTF
CDR3nt: TGTGCCACCAGCAGAGACAGCTATGGCTACACCTTC

d_gene: .
j_gene: TRBJ1-1
abundance: few
v_gene: TRBV12-3/TRBV12-4
CDR3aa: CASSPGWTEAFF
CDR3nt: TGTGCCAGCAGCCCGGGTTGGACTGAAGCTTTCTTT

d_gene: TRBD1
j_gene: TRBJ1-1
abundance: .
v_gene: TRBV5-4
CDR3aa: CASSPTGGRTEAFF
CDR3nt: TGTGCCAGCAGCCCGACAGGGGGCCGCACTGAAGCTTTCTTT

d_gene: .
j_gene: TRBJ1-3
abundance: .
v_gene: TRBV7-2
CDR3aa: CTSSLDTGLMGNTIYF
CDR3nt: TGTACCAGCAGCTTAGATACGGGTTTAATGGGAAACACCATATATTTT

d_gene: TRBD1
j_gene: TRBJ2-7
abundance: .
v_gene: TRBV27
CDR3aa: CASARTGRLNEQYF
CDR3nt: TGTGCCAGCGCGAGGACAGGGAGACTCAACGAGCAGTACTTC

d_gene: .
j_gene: TRBJ1-4
abundance: .
v_gene: TRBV30
CDR3aa: CAWSVPGKLFF
CDR3nt: TGTGCCTGGAGTGTACCGGGAAAACTGTTTTTT

d_gene: .
j_gene: TRBJ2-5
abundance: .
v_gene: TRBV5-1
CDR3aa: CASMWDTNQETQYF
CDR3nt: TGCGCCAGCATGTGGGACACCAACCAAGAGACCCAGTACTTC

d_gene: .
j_gene: TRBJ1-2
abundance: .
v_gene: TRBV28
CDR3aa: CASSLIQTAYGYTF
CDR3nt: TGTGCCAGCAGTTTAATCCAAACCGCGTATGGCTACACCTTC

d_gene: .
j_gene: TRBJ2-6
abundance: .
v_gene: TRBV5-1
CDR3aa: CASSSQVEANVLTF
CDR3nt: TGCGCCAGCAGCTCGCAGGTGGAGGCCAACGTCCTGACTTTC

d_gene: .
j_gene: TRBJ2-7
abundance: .
v_gene: TRBV7-2
CDR3aa: CASSRAGQGSGEQYF
CDR3nt: TGTGCCAGCAGCCGGGCGGGCCAGGGGTCGGGTGAGCAGTACTTC

d_gene: TRBD2
j_gene: TRBJ2-5
abundance: .
v_gene: TRBV13
CDR3aa: CASSLGNRGGPYKETQYF
CDR3nt: TGTGCCAGCAGCTTAGGCAATCGGGGGGGGCCTTACAAAGAGACCCAGTACTTC

d_gene: TRBD1
j_gene: TRBJ1-5
abundance: .
v_gene: TRBV19
CDR3aa: CASSVSGTGGQPQHF
CDR3nt: TGTGCCAGTAGTGTCTCCGGGACAGGGGGTCAGCCCCAGCATTTT

d_gene: TRBD1
j_gene: TRBJ1-4
abundance: .
v_gene: TRBV3-1/TRBV3-2
CDR3aa: CASSHGTGRWFFEKLFF
CDR3nt: TGTGCCAGCAGCCACGGGACAGGGAGGTGGTTTTTTGAAAAACTGTTTTTT

d_gene: TRBD2
j_gene: TRBJ2-7
abundance: few
v_gene: TRBV5-5
CDR3aa: CASSPLAGGYEQYF
CDR3nt: TGTGCCAGCAGCCCACTAGCGGGGGGTTACGAGCAGTACTTC

d_gene: .
j_gene: TRBJ1-5
abundance: .
v_gene: TRBV11-2
CDR3aa: CASSLGPGNSNQPQHF
CDR3nt: TGTGCCAGCAGCTTAGGGCCGGGGAATAGCAATCAGCCCCAGCATTTT

d_gene: TRBD2
j_gene: TRBJ2-7
abundance: many
v_gene: TRBV10-3
CDR3aa: CAITLTSGEQYF
CDR3nt: TGTGCCATCACTTTGACTAGCGGCGAGCAGTACTTC

d_gene: .
j_gene: TRBJ1-4
abundance: once
v_gene: TRBV5-6
CDR3aa: CASSLTEATNEKLFF
CDR3nt: TGTGCCAGCAGCTTGACGGAGGCAACTAATGAAAAACTGTTTTTT

d_gene: TRBD2
j_gene: TRBJ2-7
abundance: .
v_gene: TRBV6-5
CDR3aa: CASSYSAGGASEQYF
CDR3nt: TGTGCCAGCAGTTACTCCGCCGGGGGGGCGAGCGAGCAGTACTTC

d_gene: TRBD1
j_gene: TRBJ2-3
abundance: .
v_gene: TRBV19
CDR3aa: CASSTWTGGTDTQYF
CDR3nt: TGTGCCAGTAGTACGTGGACAGGGGGCACAGATACGCAGTATTTT

d_gene: .
j_gene: TRBJ1-2
abundance: .
v_gene: TRBV7-2
CDR3aa: CASSLAGRDYGYTF
CDR3nt: TGTGCCAGCAGCTTAGCGGGCAGGGACTATGGCTACACCTTC

d_gene: .
j_gene: TRBJ2-1
abundance: .
v_gene: TRBV9
CDR3aa: CASVPGGQNEQFF
CDR3nt: TGTGCCAGCGTGCCTGGGGGCCAGAATGAGCAGTTCTTC